One sample yielded the 13 T cell receptor beta chains listed below, sequenced in a study of preoperative IRX-2 immunotherapy in early breast cancer. The data were produced by immunoSEQ multiplex PCR, yet TCRdb's version contains in-frame clones alone and is incomplete. Of fewer than 30,000 clones listed, almost 90% were seen once; the top ten hold 9.8%. Treatment given: preoperative locoregional IRX-2 cytokine immunotherapy. The material was obtained from a patient treated with IRX-2 immunotherapy. All receptors derive from a human donor with breast cancer.

The chain is built from TRBV4-3 and TRBJ1-4; the D is unclear. The germline V and J ends were trimmed by 0 bases and 5 bases, with 19 bases remaining between them. In germline, CDR1 is LGHNA, CDR2 YSLEER. The CDR3 loop spans 18 amino acids. DNA for the CDR3: TGCGCCAGCAGCCAAGATCTCTTCTCGGGCACTCGAAATGAAAAACTGTTTTTT. Its protein is CASSQDLFSGTRNEKLFF.

The gene calls are TRBV12-5 and TRBJ1-3; no clear D. The CDR3 spans 15 residues. Germline V gene lookup returns CDR1 LGHNT and CDR2 FRNRAP. The V gene lost 1 base and the J gene lost 0 bases, with 7 bases spanning the gap. The chain's CDR3 is CASGLGRPSGNTIYF. CDR3 coding DNA: TGTGCTAGTGGTTTGGGACGGCCCTCTGGAAACACCATATATTTT.

V is TRBV27 and J is TRBJ2-1; 7 bases are shared with TRBD1. Germline values: CDR1 MNHEY, CDR2 SMNVEV (reference sequence). With V trimmed by 6 bases and J by 2 bases, 13 bases remained unmatched. The CDR3 covers 17 residues. The CDR3 DNA follows: TGTGCCAGCAGGCTGACGAGGACAGGTTACGCCTACAATGAGCAGTTCTTC. Translated: CASRLTRTGYAYNEQFF.

The chain carries TRBV12-5 and TRBJ1-2, with a weak D call TRBD1 (5 bases). This CDR3 is built from 13 residues. Germline lookup yields CDR1 LGHNT and CDR2 FRNRAP. Trimming pared 7 bases from V and 2 bases from J, leaving 11 bases between. The CDR3 reads CASALRENYGYTF. In DNA form, the CDR3 reads TGTGCTAGTGCCCTCAGGGAGAACTATGGCTACACCTTC. The full variable domain, rest sourced from reference TRBV12-5 and TRBJ1-2, is DARVTQTPRHKVTEMGQEVTMRCQPILGHNTVFWYRQTMMQGLELLAYFRNRAPLDDSGMPKDRFSAEMPDATLATLKIQPSEPRDSAVYFCASALRENYGYTFGSGTRLTVV.

The chain couples TRBV5-1 to TRBJ1-2, with D perhaps TRBD1 (6 bases). CDR1 is SGHRS, CDR2 YFSETQ, per germline. CDR3 length equals 16 residues. V was pared by 0 bases and J by 2 bases, with 14 bases between. DNA for the CDR3: TGCGCCAGCAGCTTGGGAGACAGGACTTTCAACTATGGCTACACCTTC. Translated: CASSLGDRTFNYGYTF.

The rearrangement links TRBV4-2 to TRBJ2-7, with TRBD2 as a possible D gene (5 bases). Deletions cut 5 bases from V and 1 base from J, with 6 bases between. In germline, CDR1 is LGHNA, CDR2 YNFKEQ. This CDR3 contains 12 residues. The DNA of the CDR3 is TGTGCCAGCAGCAGGGAGTCCTACGAGCAGTACTTC. It specifies CASSRESYEQYF.

This chain connects TRBV5-1 to TRBJ1-5; tentative D call: TRBD1 (5 bases). V was clipped by 0 bases and J by 1 base, with 5 bases between them. The CDR3 has 14 residues. The germline V gene has CDR1 SGHRS and CDR2 YFSETQ. The chain's CDR3 is CASSLGGSNQPQHF. CDR3 sequence (DNA): TGCGCCAGCAGCTTGGGGGGCAGCAATCAGCCCCAGCATTTT.

J is TRBJ2-5 and V is TRBV4-3; D gene unclear. Between the trimmed V and J ends, which lost 0 bases and 1 base, there was a span of 12 bases. Germline CDR1 and CDR2: LGHNA and YSLEER. The CDR3 length is 16 residues. As DNA, the CDR3 is TGCGCCAGCAGCCAAGAGACGGGCTCCACCCAAGAGACCCAGTACTTC. This sequence encodes CASSQETGSTQETQYF.

This clone has a single count. V gene TRBV5-1 combines with J gene TRBJ2-5; a weak D match, TRBD2 (7 bases). This CDR3 has 15 amino acids. Looked up from germline, CDR1 is SGHRS and CDR2 is YFSETQ. The V gene lost 8 bases and the J gene lost 3 bases, with 20 bases spanning the gap. This CDR3 is CASPRGPAAEETQYF. As DNA, the CDR3 is TGCGCCAGTCCGCGGGGGCCCGCCGCCGAAGAGACCCAGTACTTC.

The chain couples TRBV27 to TRBJ2-3; weak D call: TRBD1 (7 bases). The germline V gene encodes CDR1 MNHEY and CDR2 SMNVEV (reference sequence). The V and J ends lost 6 bases and 1 base respectively, with 14 bases between them. The CDR3 is 15 residues long. CDR3 loop: CASRRSGGRTDTQYF. In DNA form, the CDR3 reads TGTGCCAGCAGGCGATCAGGGGGGCGCACAGATACGCAGTATTTT.

The chain carries TRBV12-5 and TRBJ2-7; perhaps TRBD2 as D (6 bases). The CDR3 length is 16 residues. Trimming shortened V by 0 bases and J by 0 bases, and 12 bases separated the two germline ends. CDR1 and CDR2 from the germline V gene are LGHNT and FRNRAP. CDR3: CASGLVGGRPSYEQYF. For the CDR3, the DNA is TGTGCTAGTGGTTTGGTAGGTGGGAGGCCCTCCTACGAGCAGTACTTC.

This chain links TRBV6-5 with TRBJ1-2, with D perhaps matching TRBD1 (5 bases). V lost 2 bases to trimming and J lost 2 bases, with 6 bases between them. Per the germline V gene, CDR1 is MNHEY and CDR2 is SVGAGI. The CDR3 is 13 amino acids. The CDR3, as DNA: TGTGCCAGCAGTTACGACAGAAACTATGGCTACACCTTC. This gives the protein CASSYDRNYGYTF.

This chain connects TRBV11-3 to TRBJ2-1; possibly TRBD1 or TRBD2 for D (5 bases each). This CDR3 spans 14 amino acids. Between the trimmed V and J ends, which lost 1 base and 9 bases, there was a span of 13 bases. Germline V gives CDR1 SGHNT, CDR2 YENEEA. The CDR3 sequence is CASSLGLGGGEQFF. The DNA for the CDR3 is TGTGCCAGCAGCTTAGGGTTGGGTGGGGGTGAGCAGTTCTTC.